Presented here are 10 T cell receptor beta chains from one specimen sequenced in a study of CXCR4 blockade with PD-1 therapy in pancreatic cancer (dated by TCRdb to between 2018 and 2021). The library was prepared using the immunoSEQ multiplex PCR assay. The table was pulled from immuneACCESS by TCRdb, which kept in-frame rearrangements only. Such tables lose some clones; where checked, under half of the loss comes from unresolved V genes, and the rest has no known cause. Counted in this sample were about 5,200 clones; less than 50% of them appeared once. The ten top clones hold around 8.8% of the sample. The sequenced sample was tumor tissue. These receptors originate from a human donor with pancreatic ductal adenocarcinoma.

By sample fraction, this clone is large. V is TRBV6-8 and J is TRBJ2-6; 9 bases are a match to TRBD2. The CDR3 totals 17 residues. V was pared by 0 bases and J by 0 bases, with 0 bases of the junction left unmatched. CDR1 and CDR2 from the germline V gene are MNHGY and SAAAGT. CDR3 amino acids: CASSYSTSGSGANVLTF. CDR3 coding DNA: TGTGCCAGCAGTTACTCGACTAGCGGCTCTGGGGCCAACGTCCTGACTTTC.

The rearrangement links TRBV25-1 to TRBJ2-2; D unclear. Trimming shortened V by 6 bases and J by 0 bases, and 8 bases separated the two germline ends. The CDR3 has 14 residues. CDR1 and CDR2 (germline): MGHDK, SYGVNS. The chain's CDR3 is CASRPSANTGELFF. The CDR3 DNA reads TGTGCCAGCAGGCCCAGCGCGAACACCGGGGAGCTGTTTTTT.

CDR3 region: CAISLSGASYEQYF. In DNA form, the CDR3 reads TGTGCCATCAGCCTTAGCGGGGCCTCCTACGAGCAGTACTTC. This chain links TRBV6-8 with TRBJ2-7; 8 bases align to TRBD2. V gave up 10 bases and J gave up 0 bases; unmatched junction bases: 8. This CDR3 contains 14 residues. Germline V gene sequence: CDR1 MNHGY, CDR2 SAAAGT.

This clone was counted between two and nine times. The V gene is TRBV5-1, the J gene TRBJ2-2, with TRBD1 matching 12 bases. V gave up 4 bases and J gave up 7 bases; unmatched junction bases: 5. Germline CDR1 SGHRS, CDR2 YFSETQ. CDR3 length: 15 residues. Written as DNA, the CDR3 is TGCGCCAGCAGCCCGGGACAGGGGGCTCTCGGGGAGCTGTTTTTT. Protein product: CASSPGQGALGELFF.

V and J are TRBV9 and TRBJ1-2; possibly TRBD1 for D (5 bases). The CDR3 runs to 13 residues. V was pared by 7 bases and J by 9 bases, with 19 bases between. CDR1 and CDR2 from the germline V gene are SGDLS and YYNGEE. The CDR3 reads CASLDTHSTSYTF. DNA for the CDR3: TGTGCCAGCCTGGACACCCATTCCACGAGCTACACCTTC.

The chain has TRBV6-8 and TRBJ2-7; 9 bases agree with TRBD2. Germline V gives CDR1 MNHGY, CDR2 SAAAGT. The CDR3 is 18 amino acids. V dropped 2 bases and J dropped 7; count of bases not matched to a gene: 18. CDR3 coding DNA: TGTGCCAGCAGTTACAATTGGCAGTTGGGCGGGAGGGCCTGGGAGCAGTACTTC. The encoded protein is CASSYNWQLGGRAWEQYF.

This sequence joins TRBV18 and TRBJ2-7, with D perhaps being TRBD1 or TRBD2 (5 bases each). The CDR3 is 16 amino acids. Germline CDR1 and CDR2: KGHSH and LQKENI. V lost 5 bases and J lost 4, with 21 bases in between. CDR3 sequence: CASSDAEGPDFYEQYF. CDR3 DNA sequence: TGTGCCAGCTCAGACGCCGAGGGGCCAGATTTTTACGAGCAGTACTTC.

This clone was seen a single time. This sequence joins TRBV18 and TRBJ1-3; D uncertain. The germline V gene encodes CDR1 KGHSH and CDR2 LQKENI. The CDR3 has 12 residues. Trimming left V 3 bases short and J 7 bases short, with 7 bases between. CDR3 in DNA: TGTGCCAGCTCACCGGTAGGGAACACCATATATTTT. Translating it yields CASSPVGNTIYF.

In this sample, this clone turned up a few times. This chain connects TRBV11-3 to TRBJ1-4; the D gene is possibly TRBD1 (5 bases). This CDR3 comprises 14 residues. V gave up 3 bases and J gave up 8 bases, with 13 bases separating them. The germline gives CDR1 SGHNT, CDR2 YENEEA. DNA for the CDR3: TGTGCCAGCAGCTTCGGGGGGAGTGGAGAAAAACTGTTTTTT. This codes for CASSFGGSGEKLFF.

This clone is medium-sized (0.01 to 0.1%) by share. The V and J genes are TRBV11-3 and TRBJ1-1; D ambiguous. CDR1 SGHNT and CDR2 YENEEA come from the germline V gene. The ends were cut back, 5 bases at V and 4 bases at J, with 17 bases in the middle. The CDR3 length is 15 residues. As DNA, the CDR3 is TGTGCCAGCAGCCAAGCAGACGGTGCGGGCACTGAAGCTTTCTTT. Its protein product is CASSQADGAGTEAFF.